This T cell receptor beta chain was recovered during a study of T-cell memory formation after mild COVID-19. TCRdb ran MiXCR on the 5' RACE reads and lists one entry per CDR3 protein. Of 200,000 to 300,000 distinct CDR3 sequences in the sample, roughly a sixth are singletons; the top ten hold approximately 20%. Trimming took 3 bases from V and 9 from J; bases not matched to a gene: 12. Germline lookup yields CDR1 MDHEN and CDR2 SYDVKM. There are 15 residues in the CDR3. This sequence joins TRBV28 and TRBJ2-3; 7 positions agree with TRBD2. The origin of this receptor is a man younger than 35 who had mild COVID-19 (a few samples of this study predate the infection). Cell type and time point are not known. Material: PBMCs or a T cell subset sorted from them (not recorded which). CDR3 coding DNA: TGTGCCAGCAGTTTGCGGCGGGGGACTTGGGACACGCAGTATTTT. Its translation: CASSLRRGTWDTQYF. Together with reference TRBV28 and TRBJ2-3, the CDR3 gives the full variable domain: DVKVTQSSRYLVKRTGEKVFLECVQDMDHENMFWYRQDPGLGLRLIYFSYDVKMKEKGDIPEGYSVSREKKERFSLILESASTNQTSMYLCASSLRRGTWDTQYFGPGTRLTVL.